A single sample is the source of the 15 T cell receptor beta chains below, sequenced in a study of neurological immune-mediated disorders. TCRdb redid the calling of the 5' RACE reads with MiXCR, one entry per CDR3 protein. This table holds over 60,000 distinct CDR3 sequences, about 5.2% found once. The specimen was PBMCs. These receptors were collected from a woman between 25 and 40 years old with multiple sclerosis.

The table lists this clonotype with many counts. The genes are TRBV4-2 and TRBJ1-1; D not certain. The length of the CDR3 is 14 residues. The V gene's germline CDR1 is LGHNA and CDR2 YNFKEQ. The ends were cut back, 0 bases at V and 8 bases at J, with 13 bases in the middle. CDR3 residues: CASSQDGEVGEAFF. Here the CDR3 DNA reads TGTGCCAGCAGCCAAGATGGGGAGGTGGGGGAAGCTTTCTTT.

This clonotype appeared many times. The rearrangement uses TRBV28 and TRBJ2-1; D may be TRBD1 or TRBD2 (5 bases each). This CDR3 region has 14 residues. V lost 6 bases and J lost 7, with 16 bases in between. CDR1 and CDR2 (germline): MDHEN, SYDVKM. The DNA for the CDR3 is TGTGCCAGCAGCGTGGGGGTAGTTGGTAATGAGCAGTTCTTC. Translating gives CASSVGVVGNEQFF.

V is TRBV6-1 and J is TRBJ2-7; TRBD1 or TRBD2 may be the D gene (5 bases each). The CDR3 spans 13 residues. Germline CDR1 reads MNHNS; CDR2 reads SASEGT. The V end was cut by 7 bases, the J end by 3 bases, with 13 bases between. CDR3 nucleotides: TGTGCCAGCATCGACGAGGGGTTCTACGAGCAGTACTTC. Its protein product is CASIDEGFYEQYF.

This clonotype was counted ten times or more. The chain combines TRBV4-1 with TRBJ1-1, with 9 bases that match TRBD1. The V segment lost 6 bases and the J segment 1 base; nucleotides outside the gene matches: 6. Germline V gives CDR1 MGHRA, CDR2 YSYEKL. The CDR3 runs to 15 residues. Here the CDR3 reads CASRRTGAENTEAFF. The CDR3 region has the DNA TGCGCCAGCAGGAGGACAGGGGCCGAGAACACTGAAGCTTTCTTT.

This clonotype was recorded at least ten times. This chain joins TRBV6-6 and TRBJ2-7, with 9 bases lining up with TRBD2. V was pared by 6 bases and J by 7 bases, with 10 bases of the junction left unmatched. Germline CDR1 reads MNHNY; CDR2 reads SVGAGI (reference sequence). CDR3 length: 14 amino acids. CDR3 loop: CASRTSAGGREQYV. The CDR3 nucleotides read TGTGCCAGCAGAACGAGCGCGGGGGGGAGGGAGCAGTACGTC.

The rearrangement joins TRBV10-3 to TRBJ2-3; 7 bases fit TRBD2. CDR3 length: 15 residues. Trimming cost V 10 bases and J 4 bases; bases outside gene matches: 14. The germline V gene has CDR1 ENHRY and CDR2 SYGVKD. CDR3: CATKGTLTSSDTQYF. The CDR3 nucleotides are TGTGCCACCAAGGGGACCTTGACTAGCTCAGATACGCAGTATTTT.

This clonotype occurred many times. The chain combines TRBV20-1 with TRBJ2-3; TRBD2 agrees at 10 bases. From germline, CDR1 is DFQATT and CDR2 SNEGSKA (reference sequence). The V segment lost 2 bases and the J segment 5 bases; nucleotides outside the gene matches: 10. This CDR3 is 16 amino acids long. The DNA for the CDR3 is TGCAGTGCTAGACCCCCAGCGGGAGGGCGGGGAGATACGCAGTATTTT. It is translated as CSARPPAGGRGDTQYF.

This clonotype has more than one count but fewer than ten. The chain links TRBV4-1 to TRBJ2-3; TRBD2 matches at 9 bases. V was clipped by 3 bases and J by 5 bases; unmatched bases: 9. This CDR3 has 16 amino acids. The germline gives CDR1 MGHRA, CDR2 YSYEKL. The CDR3 protein is CASSQGASGKGDTQYF. The CDR3 DNA reads TGCGCCAGCAGCCAGGGGGCTAGCGGGAAGGGAGATACGCAGTATTTT.

This clonotype came up many times. The genes are TRBV20-1 and TRBJ2-1; TRBD2 aligns across 10 bases. This CDR3 comprises 14 residues. Per the germline V gene, CDR1 is DFQATT and CDR2 is SNEGSKA (reference sequence). V lost 3 bases and J lost 3; bases outside the gene matches: 2. CDR3 sequence: CSARSGRGYNEQFF. CDR3 nucleotides: TGCAGTGCTAGGAGCGGGAGGGGCTACAATGAGCAGTTCTTC.

In this sample, this clonotype turned up many times. This chain uses TRBV20-1 with TRBJ2-3; 8 positions match TRBD1. The germline gives CDR1 DFQATT, CDR2 SNEGSKA (reference sequence). The trim removed 5 bases at V and 5 bases at J, leaving 9 bases unmatched. The CDR3 is made up of 14 amino acids. The CDR3 reads CSAHDRGNKDTQYF. The DNA of the CDR3 is TGCAGTGCTCACGACAGGGGCAATAAAGATACGCAGTATTTT.

This clonotype appeared many times. The chain couples TRBV20-1 to TRBJ2-7; 11 nucleotides line up with TRBD2. This CDR3 has 15 amino acids. V gave up 2 bases and J gave up 5 bases; unmatched junction bases: 8. Germline CDR1 DFQATT, CDR2 SNEGSKA (reference sequence). CDR3 sequence: CSARPTSGGRNEQYV. CDR3 sequence (DNA): TGCAGTGCTAGACCAACTAGCGGGGGTCGTAACGAGCAGTACGTC.

The table lists this clonotype with many counts. The chain links TRBV20-1 to TRBJ2-3; D gene unclear. Germline lookup yields CDR1 DFQATT and CDR2 SNEGSKA (reference sequence). Trimming took 3 bases from V and 1 from J, leaving 5 bases between them. The CDR3 extends over 12 amino acids. CDR3 DNA: TGCAGTGCTAGTTTCGGCACAGATACGCAGTATTTT. Amino acid sequence: CSASFGTDTQYF.

This clonotype was seen ten or more times. This chain links TRBV6-2 or TRBV6-3 with TRBJ2-7; D might be TRBD2 (6 bases). Germline V gene lookup returns CDR1 MNHEY and CDR2 SVGEGT. Trimming took 0 bases from V and 5 from J, leaving 11 bases between them. This CDR3 comprises 14 residues. The CDR3 region has the DNA TGTGCCAGCAGTTACTCGGGGGGTAGCAACGAGCAGTACGTC. Translating gives CASSYSGGSNEQYV.

On this clonotype itself: A clone one base away is much larger, so this may be a read error. The rearrangement joins TRBV4-1 to TRBJ2-3, with 9 bases identical to TRBD2. Germline loops: CDR1 MGHRA, CDR2 YSYEKL. There are 16 residues in the CDR3. The CDR3 here is CASGHGPSGITDTQYF. CDR3 bases: TGCGCCAGCGGCCATGGTCCTAGCGGGATCACAGATACGCAGTATTTT.

This clonotype was detected many times. This rearrangement joins TRBV24-1 to TRBJ2-1; D not certain. There are 12 residues in the CDR3. V was shortened by 0 bases and J by 8 bases, with 4 bases between the two germline ends. The germline V gene encodes CDR1 KGHDR and CDR2 SFDVKD. The CDR3 DNA reads as TGTGCCACCAGTGATTTGAGCCATGAGCAGTTCTTC. It translates to CATSDLSHEQFF.